Detailed here is one T cell receptor beta chain. The sample belongs to a study of cytomegalovirus exposure and HLA in healthy donors. Data came from immunoSEQ multiplex PCR; TCRdb stores just in-frame clones and leaves some out. The sample consists of about 120,000 clones, about 91% of them appearing once. CDR1 and CDR2 (germline): LNHNV, YYDKDF (reference sequence). The CDR3 consists of 18 residues. V lost 2 bases and J lost 4, with 23 bases in between. The rearrangement joins TRBV15 to TRBJ1-2; the D is unclear. This receptor was identified in a man younger than 30 in good health and CMV-seronegative. The sample comprised PBMCs. The CDR3 DNA reads TGTGCCACCAGCAGACCCTCCCTTGCGGGCGGAAATCTCTATGGCTACACCTTC. It yields the protein CATSRPSLAGGNLYGYTF. The full variable domain, in which reference TRBV15 and TRBJ1-2 provide the parts outside the CDR3, is DAMVIQNPRYQVTQFGKPVTLSCSQTLNHNVMYWYQQKSSQAPKLLFHYYDKDFNNEADTPDNFQSRRPNTSFCFLDIRSPGLGDTAMYLCATSRPSLAGGNLYGYTFGSGTRLTVV.